The present entry profiles one T cell receptor beta chain with its context. Libraries were prepared by immunoSEQ multiplex PCR; TCRdb keeps only in-frame clonotypes and omits some of them. The sample holds some 130,000 clones, around 73% seen once. These data come from a study of blood T cell repertoires in COVID-19. The wider study: Specimens from acute and convalescent COVID-19 originated in the United States, Italy and Spain. The analysed material was cDNA or gDNA that came from T cells, B-cell-depleted T cells, or PBMCs.

The age range of participants was 18 to 89 years, with residence in fewer than 25 US areas. Symptom resolution, clearance, or two negative PCRs marked donors in Cohort 3 as recovered. The V gene end was trimmed by 9 bases and the J gene end by 7 bases; junction bases not matched to a gene: 12. CDR1 MNHEY and CDR2 SMNVEV come from the germline V gene (reference sequence). CDR3 size: 14 residues. The gene calls are TRBV27 and TRBJ1-2; 9 bases line up with TRBD1. The receptor was derived from a woman in her forties or fifties who had recovered from COVID-19. The sequenced sample was PBMCs or T cells enriched from blood (not recorded which). CDR3 residues: CASGAQGALGGYTF. The CDR3 region has the DNA TGTGCCAGTGGGGCACAGGGGGCGCTGGGTGGCTACACCTTC.